The T cell receptor (beta chain) described here comes from a study of blood T cell repertoires in COVID-19. The method was immunoSEQ multiplex PCR; TCRdb's version includes in-frame clones alone and lacks a portion of them. Of around 210,000 clones in the sample, around four fifths were seen once. In germline, CDR1 is SGHVS, CDR2 FNYEAQ. This CDR3 is 15 amino acids long. The ends were cut back, 5 bases at V and 0 bases at J, with 12 bases in the middle. In Seattle, patients joined the study during active infection and were tracked longitudinally. Sequencing was carried out using peripheral blood. The clonotype was recovered from a man aged 55 to 69 with COVID-19, enrolled during active disease. The V call is TRBV7-6, the J call TRBJ2-3; TRBD2 might be the D (5 bases). CDR3 coding DNA: TGTGCCAGCAGCCCCCTCGGGGATAGCACAGATACGCAGTATTTT. Its protein product is CASSPLGDSTDTQYF.